Presented here are 3 T cell receptor beta chains from one specimen sequenced in a study of blood T cell repertoires in COVID-19. Produced via immunoSEQ multiplex PCR; TCRdb's table is partial and in-frame only. The data show 150,000 or so clones, approximately 83% seen once. The sample taken for sequencing was PBMCs or T cells enriched from blood (not recorded which). The receptors come from a man over 45 who had recovered from COVID-19.

The rearrangement links TRBV14 to TRBJ2-2, with D possibly matching TRBD1 (5 bases). The germline gives CDR1 SGHDN, CDR2 FVKESK. The CDR3 sequence is 17 residues long. V gave up 1 base and J gave up 2 bases, with 14 bases separating them. CDR3 region: CASSQALGQGNTGELFF. In DNA form, the CDR3 reads TGTGCCAGCAGCCAAGCTCTAGGTCAGGGCAACACCGGGGAGCTGTTTTTT. The variable domain in full, with the rest retrieved from reference TRBV14 and TRBJ2-2, is EAGVTQFPSHSVIEKGQTVTLRCDPISGHDNLYWYRRVMGKEIKFLLHFVKESKQDESGMPNNRFLAERTGGTYSTLKVQPAELEDSGVYFCASSQALGQGNTGELFFGEGSRLTVL.

This CDR3 reads CASSSGQGYTGELFF. The DNA of the CDR3 is TGTGCCAGCAGTTCGGGACAGGGGTACACCGGGGAGCTGTTTTTT. The chain employs TRBV6-5 and TRBJ2-2; 10 bases are a match to TRBD1. CDR1 MNHEY and CDR2 SVGAGI come from the germline V gene. The V gene end was trimmed by 4 bases and the J gene end by 3 bases; junction bases not matched to a gene: 2. The CDR3 covers 15 residues.

The DNA for the CDR3 is TGTGCCAGCAGCCAAGCGGGGGGGTTCGACGAGCAGTACTTC. Its translation: CASSQAGGFDEQYF. This rearrangement joins TRBV14 to TRBJ2-7; TRBD2 agrees at 8 bases. The CDR3 loop spans 14 amino acids. Germline assignment: CDR1 SGHDN and CDR2 FVKESK. V was pared by 1 base and J by 5 bases, with 4 bases of the junction left unmatched.